The sequence of this T cell receptor (beta chain) was determined in a study of beta chain features in type 1 diabetes. Per germline, CDR1 LNHDA and CDR2 SQIVND (reference sequence). V shed 6 bases and J 3 bases; nucleotides not matched to a gene: 8. The CDR3 length is 15 residues. Concerning this clone itself: Its matching antigen is unknown.

Notes on the study in general: Among all four CD4+ subsets, Type 1 diabetes patients had TCRB CDR3s that were moderately but significantly shorter.

Expressed TCRB transcripts were sequenced because the entire RNA isolate underwent reverse transcription. Profiled with immunoSEQ multiplex PCR; TCRdb holds only in-frame clones, not every one. The sample includes hundreds of thousands of clones, about an eighth of them seen just once. What was sequenced was naive CD4+ T cells from blood. The V and J genes are TRBV19 and TRBJ2-7, with 10 bases lining up with TRBD2. The TCR sequence derives from a man between 18 and 35 years old with type 1 diabetes. CDR3 protein: CASSPSGRADYEQYF. The DNA for the CDR3 is TGTGCCAGTAGCCCCAGCGGGAGGGCCGACTACGAGCAGTACTTC.